This TCR beta chain was identified during a study of blood T cell repertoires in COVID-19. About the research overall: Donors in the United States, Italy and Spain gave samples during acute or convalescent COVID-19. Sources were T cells, B-cell-depleted T cells, or PBMCs; the material itself was cDNA or gDNA.

The junction had 14 bases not matched to a gene; V was cut back by 4 bases and J by 0 bases. The CDR3 covers 18 residues. Looked up from germline, CDR1 is LGHDT and CDR2 is YNNKEL (reference sequence). Original processing notes: Amplification from reference gene primers served as the basis for estimated nucleated cell counts. Method: immunoSEQ multiplex PCR; TCRdb's copy keeps in-frame clones and lacks some. V, J and clone size were drawn from that table, and D and trimming were deduced from the DNA. The data show some 50,000 clones, about 82% seen once. The rearrangement joins TRBV3-1 (or the pseudogene TRBV3-2) to TRBJ2-7; 8 nucleotides match TRBD2. The TCR originated in a human donor in a cohort sampled during active COVID-19. The sequenced sample was peripheral blood. The DNA for the CDR3 is TGTGCCAGCAGCCGGTCCGGGGGCGGGAGGTCCCCCTCCTACGAGCAGTACTTC. Translation gives CASSRSGGGRSPSYEQYF.